A selection of T cell receptor beta chains follows, all from one sample in a study of blood T cells in healthy people across ages. In TCRdb, the 5' RACE reads were re-called with MiXCR into one record per CDR3 protein. The data hold over 1.5 million distinct CDR3 sequences, with about 50% observed a single time. Sequenced input: blood. These receptor sequences come from a woman in her forties in good health. The CDR3 runs from the conserved cysteine through the conserved F or W. Each record gives: clone size, V gene, D gene, J gene, CDR3 protein, CDR3 DNA. D genes are given only for firm matches. Where a row states a size, it is once, few, many or the class of an expanded clone; other rows omit it.

-	TRBV6-1	TRBD1	TRBJ1-6	CASSEALQGVYNSPLHF	TGTGCCAGCAGTGAAGCGCTTCAGGGGGTATATAATTCACCCCTCCACTTT
-	TRBV6-5	-	TRBJ2-4	CASSYQGDLGKNIQYF	TGTGCCAGCAGTTATCAGGGCGATTTGGGCAAAAACATTCAGTACTTC
few	TRBV20-1	-	TRBJ1-5	CSGTVSNQPQHF	TGCAGCGGGACGGTTAGCAATCAGCCCCAGCATTTT
-	TRBV27	-	TRBJ2-7	CASSLFRGKDEQYF	TGTGCCAGCAGTTTATTTCGGGGAAAGGACGAGCAGTACTTC
few	TRBV5-1	-	TRBJ1-2	CASSPLIGSNYGYTF	TGCGCCAGCAGCCCCCTTATCGGGAGCAACTATGGCTACACCTTC
-	TRBV11-2	-	TRBJ2-5	CASSLGRLSQETQYF	TGTGCCAGCAGCTTAGGCCGGTTAAGCCAAGAGACCCAGTACTTC
-	TRBV7-3	-	TRBJ2-7	CASSVGRGDEQYF	TGTGCCAGCAGCGTAGGGAGAGGCGATGAGCAGTACTTC
-	TRBV29-1	-	TRBJ2-1	CSVVETYNEQFF	TGCAGCGTTGTCGAAACCTACAATGAGCAGTTCTTC
few	TRBV11-2	-	TRBJ2-1	CASSLVPGVGNEQFF	TGTGCCAGCAGCTTAGTCCCAGGGGTTGGCAATGAGCAGTTCTTC
-	TRBV20-1	TRBD1	TRBJ1-2	CSARGALGQGLQYGYTF	TGCAGTGCTAGGGGGGCTTTAGGACAGGGTCTTCAGTATGGCTACACCTTC
-	TRBV7-9	TRBD2	TRBJ2-1	CASSSRLTSGGVAYNEQFF	TGTGCCAGCAGTTCCCGACTTACTAGCGGGGGGGTCGCCTACAATGAGCAGTTCTTC
-	TRBV5-1	TRBD2	TRBJ2-3	CASSPPGTSATDTQYF	TGCGCCAGCAGCCCACCTGGGACTAGCGCTACAGATACGCAGTATTTT
few	TRBV7-2	TRBD1	TRBJ2-6	CASSLSFGGQGISGANVLTF	TGTGCCAGCAGCTTATCATTCGGCGGACAGGGGATCTCTGGGGCCAACGTCCTGACTTTC
few	TRBV7-9	-	TRBJ2-4	CASSPGTLAKNIQYF	TGTGCCAGCAGTCCAGGGACGCTAGCCAAAAACATTCAGTACTTC
few	TRBV29-1	-	TRBJ2-7	CSVGQGGNYEQYF	TGCAGCGTTGGACAGGGAGGAAACTACGAGCAGTACTTC
few	TRBV7-2	-	TRBJ2-7	CASSLDSGYNEQYF	TGTGCCAGCAGCTTAGACAGCGGCTACAATGAGCAGTACTTC
-	TRBV6-5	-	TRBJ1-5	CASSYRSNLQGQPQHF	TGTGCCAGCAGTTACAGGTCAAACCTGCAAGGTCAGCCCCAGCATTTT
-	TRBV5-6	-	TRBJ2-7	CASSLPGASSYEQYF	TGTGCCAGCAGCTTGCCGGGGGCGAGCTCCTACGAGCAGTACTTC